A single T cell receptor (beta chain) is shown here with its context. The antigen remains undetermined. Germline V CDR1 and CDR2: MNHEY, SMNVEV (reference sequence). The V segment lost 5 bases and the J segment 4 bases; nucleotides outside the gene matches: 0. The CDR3 sequence is 12 residues long. Data came from immunoSEQ multiplex PCR; TCRdb stores just in-frame clones and leaves some out. The sample records about 140,000 clones, nearly 95% being singletons. This sample stems from a study of T cell responses to AZD1222 COVID-19 vaccine. Whole-study context: Second-dose recipients at about 4 or about 12 weeks were treated as one pooled group. Study conclusions and caveats: The reported proportion of spike-specific TCRs targeting unmutated variant regions was nearly half. Females made up more of the donors, who were largely white British, and clonal diversity may have come out too low.

The sample consisted of peripheral blood, taken on day 0 of AZD1222 vaccination. This receptor was identified in an adult in good health. The chain has TRBV27 and TRBJ1-1, with TRBD1 matching over 8 bases. The chain's CDR3 is CASSTGGTEAFF. The CDR3 coding sequence is TGTGCCAGCAGTACAGGGGGCACTGAAGCTTTCTTT.